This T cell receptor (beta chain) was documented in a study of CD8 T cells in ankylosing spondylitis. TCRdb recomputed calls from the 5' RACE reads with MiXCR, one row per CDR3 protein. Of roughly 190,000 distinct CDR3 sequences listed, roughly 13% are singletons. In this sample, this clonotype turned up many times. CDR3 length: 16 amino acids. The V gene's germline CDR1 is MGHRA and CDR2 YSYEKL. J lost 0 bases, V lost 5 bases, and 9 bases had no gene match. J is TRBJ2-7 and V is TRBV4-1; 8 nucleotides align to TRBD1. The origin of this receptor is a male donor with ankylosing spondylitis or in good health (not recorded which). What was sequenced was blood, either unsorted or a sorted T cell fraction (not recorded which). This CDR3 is CASSEPLDRASYEQYF. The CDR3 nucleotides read TGCGCCAGCAGCGAGCCCCTGGACAGGGCCTCCTACGAGCAGTACTTC.